The 8 T cell receptor beta chains in this list originate from one sample, sequenced in a study of radiotherapy plus CTLA-4 blockade in lung cancer. Only in-frame clones appear in the TCRdb table, and some are missing; sequencing was by immunoSEQ multiplex PCR. The repertoire includes nearly 110,000 clones, more than 70% of them detected once, and under 2.5% sits in the top ten. Material: peripheral blood, obtained from a patient treated with radiotherapy plus ipilimumab. Receptor source: a human donor with non-small cell lung cancer that progressed on radiotherapy plus ipilimumab. Some clones in this sample may be carry-over from other donors' samples.

This CDR3 reads CASSVSTSGGPGNEQFF. In nucleotides, the CDR3 is TGTGCCAGCAGCGTTTCAACTAGCGGGGGGCCTGGGAATGAGCAGTTCTTC. The rearrangement uses TRBV9 and TRBJ2-1, with 12 bases aligning to TRBD2. The ends lost 2 bases at V and 7 bases at J; junction bases unmatched: 10. Germline CDR1 SGDLS, CDR2 YYNGEE. CDR3 length: 17 amino acids.

The J gene is TRBJ2-4, the V gene TRBV5-1, with 11 bases fitting TRBD2. This CDR3 comprises 16 residues. Germline V gene lookup returns CDR1 SGHRS and CDR2 YFSETQ. The J segment lost 11 bases and the V segment lost 4 bases, leaving 14 bases of the junction unmatched. The CDR3 region has the DNA TGCGCCAGCAGCCTCCACGTAGCGGGGGGGCCGGCCGTTCAGTACTTC. Residues: CASSLHVAGGPAVQYF.

The gene calls are TRBV11-1 and TRBJ1-2; D is perhaps TRBD1 (6 bases). Germline V gene data show CDR1 as SGHAT and CDR2 as FQDESV (reference sequence). Between the trimmed V and J ends, which lost 1 base and 7 bases, there was a span of 25 bases. There are 18 residues in the CDR3. This chain's CDR3 is CASSLGDAGVSLDGGYTF. The CDR3 DNA reads as TGTGCCAGCAGCTTAGGTGATGCAGGGGTCAGCTTGGACGGTGGCTACACCTTC.

This chain connects TRBV9 to TRBJ1-2, with D possibly matching TRBD1 (6 bases). Germline assignment: CDR1 SGDLS and CDR2 YYNGEE. This CDR3 region has 15 residues. Trimming removed 0 bases at V and 3 bases at J, with 12 bases between. DNA for the CDR3: TGTGCCAGCAGCGTAGGGACAGCCCCCCACTATGGCTACACCTTC. It yields the protein CASSVGTAPHYGYTF.

J is TRBJ2-1 and V is TRBV7-8; 7 nucleotides line up with TRBD1. After removal of 4 bases from V and 5 bases from J, the junction contained 2 bases not matched to a gene. The CDR3 length is 13 residues. CDR1 SGHVS and CDR2 FQNEAQ come from the germline V gene. The CDR3 DNA is TGTGCCAGCAGCTGGGGACAGCACAATGAGCAGTTCTTC. Protein sequence: CASSWGQHNEQFF.

J is TRBJ2-7 and V is TRBV7-8, with 9 bases matching TRBD1. The CDR3 sequence is 16 residues long. Germline trimming cut 5 bases from V and 0 bases from J; bases unmatched to any gene: 8. Germline CDR1 is SGHVS and CDR2 is FQNEAQ. The CDR3 loop reads CASSLWGQGGSYEQYF. The CDR3 nucleotides read TGTGCCAGCAGCCTCTGGGGACAGGGCGGCTCCTACGAGCAGTACTTC.

A note on this clone: The sample holds other DNA sequences that translate to the same CDR3. The chain is built from TRBV18 and TRBJ1-5; D unclear. V was shortened by 3 bases and J by 1 base, with 4 bases between the two germline ends. This CDR3 is 13 amino acids long. In germline, CDR1 is KGHSH, CDR2 LQKENI. The DNA of the CDR3 is TGTGCCAGCTCACCGACCAGCAATCAGCCCCAGCATTTT. This gives the protein CASSPTSNQPQHF.

The gene calls are TRBV28 and TRBJ1-3, with D tentatively TRBD1 (5 bases). Trimming stripped 6 bases from V and 1 base from J, with 19 bases between. Germline V gives CDR1 MDHEN, CDR2 SYDVKM. The CDR3 is 17 residues long. The CDR3: CASSFPPRVWSGNTIYF. The CDR3 DNA is TGTGCCAGCAGCTTCCCCCCCAGGGTTTGGTCTGGAAACACCATATATTTT.